A single T cell receptor (beta chain) is shown here with its context. Other nucleotide sequences in the sample specify the same CDR3. From germline, CDR1 is MRHNA and CDR2 SNTAGT. The ends lost 5 bases at V and 4 bases at J; junction bases unmatched: 8. The CDR3 has 16 amino acids. These data come from a study of blood T cell repertoires in COVID-19. On the study more broadly: COVID-19 samples, acute and convalescent, were from the United States, Italy and Spain. From T cells, B-cell-depleted T cells, or PBMCs came the material, which was cDNA or gDNA.

The assay was immunoSEQ multiplex PCR, and TCRdb's table has in-frame clones only and misses some. The table has some 260,000 clones, 70% to 90% seen once. The sample was peripheral blood. V usage is TRBV6-4 and J usage is TRBJ1-2; 12 bases match TRBD1. The clonotype was recovered from a woman in her 30s with COVID-19, enrolled during active disease. CDR3 DNA sequence: TGTGCCAGCAGTCCCGGGACAGGGGGCGCGGGCTATGGCTACACCTTC. Translation: CASSPGTGGAGYGYTF.